Listed here are 14 T cell receptor beta chains from one sample, sequenced in a study of CD8+CD57+ T cells in acquired aplastic anemia. Investigators profiled TCR beta VDJ and CDR3 from genomic DNA template. MiXCR, applied by TCRdb to the reads, yields one record per CDR3 protein. The data hold roughly 290,000 distinct CDR3 sequences, with 45% to 65% observed a single time. CD8+CD57+ cell expansion had been shown by flow cytometry in patients chosen for sequencing. Sequenced material: sorted CD4+, CD8+, or CD8+CD57+ T cells (not recorded which) from PBMCs. The receptors originated from a human donor with aplastic anemia.

To note about this clonotype: The CDR3 carries no conserved terminal phenylalanine or tryptophan, so it likely arises from a read error. The chain is built from TRBV7-6 and TRBJ2-7, with D maybe TRBD1 (5 bases). Trimming cost V 3 bases and J 4 bases, with 10 bases left between them. The length of the CDR3 is 13 residues. Germline V gives CDR1 SGHVS, CDR2 FNYEAQ. DNA for the CDR3: TGTGCCAGCAGCTTTGGCAGGGAATACGAGCAGTACCTC. This translates into CASSFGREYEQYL.

The chain combines TRBV20-1 with TRBJ2-7; the D is unclear. V was pared by 1 base and J by 1 base, with 8 bases between. There are 13 residues in the CDR3. Germline V gene lookup returns CDR1 DFQATT and CDR2 SNEGSKA (reference sequence). The CDR3 reads CSARVGRSYEQYF. The CDR3 DNA is TGCAGTGCTAGAGTGGGCAGGTCCTACGAGCAGTACTTC.

The chain combines TRBV7-9 with TRBJ1-1, with unresolved D. Trimming left V 4 bases short and J 0 bases short, with 9 bases between. The germline V gene has CDR1 SEHNR and CDR2 FQNEAQ (reference sequence). This CDR3 has 14 amino acids. DNA of the CDR3: TGTGCCAGCAGCTCGACGGTATTGAACACTGAAGCTTTCTTT. Encoded protein: CASSSTVLNTEAFF.

In this sample, this clonotype turned up a few times. The rearrangement joins TRBV19 to TRBJ2-7; D unclear. CDR1 and CDR2 (germline): LNHDA, SQIVND (reference sequence). V gave up 3 bases and J gave up 4 bases, with 22 bases separating them. The CDR3 extends over 17 amino acids. The CDR3 bases are TGTGCCAGTAGTATTCTGAGTCCCGATGGTGGCTCGTACGAGCAGTACTTC. It encodes CASSILSPDGGSYEQYF.

The table lists this clonotype with many counts. The V and J genes are TRBV6-2 or TRBV6-3 and TRBJ1-3, with D maybe TRBD1 (6 bases). From germline, CDR1 is MNHEY and CDR2 SVGEGT. The CDR3 spans 15 residues. Trimming cost V 4 bases and J 2 bases, with 12 bases left between them. DNA for the CDR3: TGTGCCAGCAGTTCCGCACAGGGAACTGGAAACACCATATATTTT. As protein: CASSSAQGTGNTIYF.

The V gene is TRBV5-4, the J gene TRBJ1-2; 7 bases match TRBD1. The V and J ends lost 4 bases and 2 bases, in that order; junction bases with no gene match: 11. Germline V gene sequence: CDR1 SGHNT, CDR2 YYREEE (reference sequence). The CDR3 is 16 residues long. The CDR3 DNA sequence: TGTGCCAGCAGCCACGACAGGGTAGGTGGGAACTATGGCTACACCTTC. Translating gives CASSHDRVGGNYGYTF.

This clonotype showed up many times. This sequence joins TRBV7-9 and TRBJ1-4, with D possibly TRBD1 on 5 matching bases. Germline CDR1 reads SEHNR; CDR2 reads FQNEAQ (reference sequence). Trimming removed 5 bases from V and 4 bases from J, with 14 bases in between. This CDR3 has 15 residues. The CDR3 DNA reads TGTGCCAGCAGCCCAGGGATAAAGCTTAATGAAAAACTGTTTTTT. Protein: CASSPGIKLNEKLFF.

In the case of this clonotype: A read error may account for a junction end that differs from germline. The J gene is TRBJ1-1, the V gene TRBV13; D not certain. Germline CDR1 is PRHDT and CDR2 is FYEKMQ (reference sequence). This CDR3 has 13 residues. The CDR3 coding sequence is TGTGCCAGCAGCTTGATTACCGGCACTGAAGCTCTCTTT. Translated: CASSLITGTEALF.

This clonotype has only a few counts. The chain combines TRBV7-8 with TRBJ1-2; D call uncertain. This CDR3 spans 12 amino acids. The ends were cut back, 0 bases at V and 6 bases at J, with 5 bases in the middle. The germline gives CDR1 SGHVS, CDR2 FQNEAQ. Here the CDR3 reads CASSLALNGYTF. The CDR3 region has the DNA TGTGCCAGCAGCTTAGCACTCAATGGCTACACCTTC.

This clonotype was counted a few times. The chain couples TRBV24-1 to TRBJ2-1; D is unresolved. The CDR3 has 15 residues. Trimming stripped 3 bases from V and 8 bases from J, with 16 bases between. From germline, CDR1 is KGHDR and CDR2 SFDVKD. The DNA for the CDR3 is TGTGCCACCAGTGATCCCTCGCCTAGTGTGGATGAGCAGTTCTTC. The encoded protein is CATSDPSPSVDEQFF.

This clonotype was counted many times. The V and J genes are TRBV5-1 and TRBJ1-4; tentative D call: TRBD1 (6 bases). The CDR3 runs 18 residues. Germline V gives CDR1 SGHRS, CDR2 YFSETQ. V was cut by 4 bases and J by 5 bases, with 24 bases left in between. The CDR3 loop is CASSTGMIDSIPNEKLFF. The CDR3 DNA sequence: TGCGCCAGCAGCACAGGGATGATTGATAGTATTCCCAATGAAAAACTGTTTTTT.

This clonotype was seen at least ten times. The CDR3 loop reads CASSSPWGRTGELFF. The CDR3 coding sequence is TGTGCCAGCAGTTCCCCATGGGGGCGGACCGGGGAGCTGTTTTTT. V usage is TRBV6-5 and J usage is TRBJ2-2; tentative D call: TRBD1 (6 bases). V lost 4 bases, J lost 5 bases, and 14 bases lay in between. The CDR3 contains 15 residues. The germline CDR1 and CDR2 sequences are MNHEY and SVGAGI.

This clonotype was seen only a few times. The chain recombines TRBV15 with TRBJ1-2, with D unresolved. This CDR3 comprises 14 residues. Germline V gene sequence: CDR1 LNHNV, CDR2 YYDKDF (reference sequence). Trimming shortened V by 0 bases and J by 4 bases, and 9 bases separated the two germline ends. The CDR3 is CATSRDRSAYGYTF. The CDR3 coding sequence is TGTGCCACCAGCAGAGATCGCTCTGCCTATGGCTACACCTTC. The full variable domain, with the rest looked up from reference TRBV15 and TRBJ1-2, is DAMVIQNPRYQVTQFGKPVTLSCSQTLNHNVMYWYQQKSSQAPKLLFHYYDKDFNNEADTPDNFQSRRPNTSFCFLDIRSPGLGDTAMYLCATSRDRSAYGYTFGSGTRLTVV.

V usage is TRBV20-1 and J usage is TRBJ1-1; D is ambiguous. Germline assignment: CDR1 DFQATT and CDR2 SNEGSKA (reference sequence). Trimming removed 2 bases at V and 2 bases at J, with 6 bases between. There are 12 residues in the CDR3. This CDR3 is CSARPSNTEAFF. In DNA form, the CDR3 reads TGCAGTGCTAGACCTAGTAACACTGAAGCTTTCTTT.